This T cell receptor (beta chain) derives from a study of OX40 agonist ivuxolimab in advanced cancers. Regarding the research as a whole: The costimulatory receptor OX40 (CD134) was targeted by ivuxolimab, a fully human IgG2 agonistic monoclonal antibody. Peripheral TCRbeta sequencing aimed to test whether ivuxolimab altered TCR sequence diversity and caused clonal T-cell expansion. Of the 50 or so patients in dose escalation, about 20 had hepatocellular carcinoma, about 15 had melanoma, 9 had renal cell carcinoma and 9 had head and neck cancer. Patients were allowed to have had prior anti-PD-1, anti-PD-L1 or anti-CTLA-4 therapy, and about 40% of the dose-escalation patients had been treated with checkpoint inhibitors. The monotherapy dose-escalation portion (N ≈ 50 patients) of the phase I ivuxolimab trial is reported in the paper. Partial responses occurred in three dose-escalation patients, of whom one had hepatocellular carcinoma and two had cutaneous melanoma. A male proportion of about 79% and a mean age of roughly 58 years, ranging from 23 to 79, were recorded for the dose-escalation cohort. Intravenous ivuxolimab was administered to patients every 2 weeks at six dose levels: 0.01, 0.1, 0.3, 1.5, 3 and 10 mg/kg.

To sequence the TCRbeta CDR3 region, genomic DNA was isolated from the sorted cells. The immunoSEQ Assay was used to sequence the TCRbeta CDR3 regions. In its TCRdb copy, this immuneACCESS table keeps in-frame sequences only and misses some clones. Where compared with another copy, unresolved V genes explain less than half of these, and the others have no known cause. Within this sample are tens of thousands of clones, with 75% to 95% of them counted one time only. 2% to 3% of the sample is held by the ten biggest clonotypes. Patients with a history of autoimmune disease or receiving systemic immunosuppression were excluded from the trial. Peripheral blood for TCR sequencing was collected from all dose cohorts at baseline, on cycle 4 day 1, and on cycle 7 day 1. The samples were drawn from a first-in-human, open-label, multicenter phase I dose-escalation trial of ivuxolimab. Adults with locally advanced or metastatic head and neck squamous cell, hepatocellular, melanoma or renal cell carcinoma were enrolled in the trial. CD4+ and CD8+ T cells were sorted separately from peripheral blood before TCR sequencing.

Trimming accounts for 3 bases at V and 2 bases at J, while the number of junction bases matched to no gene is 3. The CDR3 goes from the cysteine to the phenylalanine over 14 residues. The DNA shown is the 42-base CDR3, in frame from base 1. The CDR1 and CDR2 encoded by the germline V gene (reference sequence) are GTSNPN and SVGIG. About this clone: The antigen it recognizes is unknown. No much larger clone is present one base from it, and per-base qualities are unavailable.

Points the paper makes about the study in general: After ivuxolimab, more expanded clones were found on average in CD8+ T cells than in CD4+ T cells. Low levels of normalized T-cell clonal expansion were also shown by some nonresponding patients. In the 0.1-3.0 mg/kg groups, partial responders were among the patients with the lowest normalized peripheral clonal expansion, particularly in CD8+ T cells. The antigen specificity of the clonally expanded peripheral T cells was not determined. At doses of 0.1 to 3.0 mg/kg, clonal expansion of both CD4+ and CD8+ blood T cells was observed from baseline to week 6.

The chain joins TRBV30 to TRBJ2-3, and TRBD2 matches 9 of the central bases. The sequenced sample was CD4+ or CD8+ T cells sorted from blood, obtained in a trial of the OX40 agonist ivuxolimab. The clonotype originates from an adult with an advanced solid tumor such as melanoma, head and neck, liver or kidney cancer. The DNA reads TGTGCCTGGAGCGCGGGAGGGCCCACAGATACGCAGTATTTT. It translates as CAWSAGGPTDTQYF.